These 22 T cell receptor beta chains came from one sample sequenced in a study of blood T cell repertoires in COVID-19. The table came from immunoSEQ multiplex PCR; TCRdb's copy has only in-frame clones and leaves some out. This table holds approximately 300,000 clones, 85% to 90% found once. Sequencing was carried out using peripheral blood. The receptors stem from a woman aged 40 to 55 with acute or convalescent COVID-19.

The V and J genes are TRBV5-4 and TRBJ1-2; D is ambiguous. Germline CDR1 and CDR2: SGHNT and YYREEE (reference sequence). The CDR3 loop spans 15 amino acids. V was cut by 4 bases and J by 2 bases, with 15 bases left in between. The CDR3 loop is CASSPLPGSNYGYTF. The CDR3 DNA reads TGTGCCAGCAGCCCTCTACCGGGGTCAAACTATGGCTACACCTTC.

This sequence joins TRBV19 and TRBJ2-1; 11 bases are shared with TRBD2. Per germline, CDR1 LNHDA and CDR2 SQIVND (reference sequence). The CDR3 runs 16 residues. V dropped 0 bases and J dropped 8; count of bases not matched to a gene: 6. DNA for the CDR3: TGTGCCAGTAGTATAGATCTAGCGGGGGGCCAGGATGAGCAGTTCTTC. Its translation is CASSIDLAGGQDEQFF.

This chain joins TRBV2 and TRBJ1-1, with unresolved D. Germline CDR1 and CDR2: SNHLY and FYNNEI. The CDR3 runs to 13 residues. The V end lost 9 bases, the J end lost 1 base, and 12 bases lay between the germline ends. CDR3 in DNA: TGTGCCAGTCAAACAGTAACGAACACTGAAGCTTTCTTT. Protein sequence: CASQTVTNTEAFF. The entire variable domain, with the rest obtained from reference TRBV2 and TRBJ1-1, is as follows: EPEVTQTPSHQVTQMGQEVILRCVPISNHLYFYWYRQILGQKVEFLVSFYNNEISEKSEIFDDQFSVERPDGSNFTLKIRSTKLEDSAMYFCASQTVTNTEAFFGQGTRLTVV.

This CDR3 reads CASSVEGQGRNTIYF. In DNA form, the CDR3 reads TGTGCCAGCAGCGTAGAAGGTCAGGGTAGAAACACCATATATTTT. V and J are TRBV9 and TRBJ1-3, with D perhaps matching TRBD1 (5 bases). The V gene's germline CDR1 is SGDLS and CDR2 YYNGEE. The CDR3 contains 15 residues. V lost 0 bases and J lost 5, with 12 bases in between.

V usage is TRBV19 and J usage is TRBJ1-4, with D possibly TRBD1 on 5 matching bases. The CDR3 has 15 residues. Germline-derived CDR1 and CDR2 are LNHDA and SQIVND (reference sequence). Between the trimmed V and J ends, which lost 0 bases and 6 bases, there was a span of 11 bases. This CDR3 reads CASSIEAGRDEKLFF. In nucleotides, the CDR3 is TGTGCCAGTAGTATAGAGGCAGGGAGGGATGAAAAACTGTTTTTT.

This clone was detected once. CDR3 in amino acids: CAIRPRDSEAFF. As DNA, the CDR3 is TGTGCCATCAGGCCGCGGGACAGTGAAGCTTTCTTT. V gene TRBV10-3 combines with J gene TRBJ1-1, with TRBD1 identical over 7 bases. V gave up 6 bases and J gave up 7 bases; unmatched junction bases: 5. Germline values: CDR1 ENHRY, CDR2 SYGVKD. The length of the CDR3 is 12 residues.

V gene TRBV5-1 combines with J gene TRBJ2-5; the D gene is possibly TRBD2 (5 bases). The germline V gene encodes CDR1 SGHRS and CDR2 YFSETQ. V was shortened by 0 bases and J by 5 bases, with 14 bases between the two germline ends. This CDR3 is 15 amino acids long. The CDR3 DNA sequence: TGCGCCAGCAGCTTGGGACACGGGAATGCGGAGACCCAGTACTTC. Translation gives CASSLGHGNAETQYF.

The V gene is TRBV5-5, the J gene TRBJ2-5, with D maybe TRBD2 (6 bases). Per germline, CDR1 SGHKS and CDR2 YYEKEE (reference sequence). V was trimmed by 4 bases and J by 2 bases, leaving 15 bases between them. This CDR3 is built from 15 residues. The chain's CDR3 is CASSTPSGYQETQYF. In DNA, the CDR3 is TGTGCCAGCAGCACCCCCAGCGGGTATCAAGAGACCCAGTACTTC.

The chain links TRBV18 to TRBJ2-7; the D gene is possibly TRBD1 (5 bases). With 2 bases removed from V and 1 base from J, the gap between germline ends came to 9 bases. CDR1 and CDR2 (germline): KGHSH, LQKENI. The CDR3 is 14 residues long. CDR3: CASSPLQGSYEQYV. The DNA for the CDR3 is TGTGCCAGCTCACCATTGCAGGGATCCTACGAGCAGTACGTC.

V and J are TRBV5-1 and TRBJ1-1, with TRBD1 matching 9 bases. Germline values: CDR1 SGHRS, CDR2 YFSETQ. The V segment lost 3 bases and the J segment 5 bases; nucleotides outside the gene matches: 5. The CDR3 is 14 amino acids. The CDR3 region has the DNA TGCGCCAGCAGCTGGGGACAGGGTAGGACTGAAGCTTTCTTT. It yields the protein CASSWGQGRTEAFF.

The rearrangement uses TRBV5-1 and TRBJ1-2, with TRBD1 matching over 9 bases. Germline assignment: CDR1 SGHRS and CDR2 YFSETQ. Trimming cost V 0 bases and J 8 bases; bases outside gene matches: 8. CDR3 length: 15 amino acids. CDR3 in amino acids: CASSLGSGQGRGYTF. CDR3 bases: TGCGCCAGCAGCTTGGGATCGGGACAGGGTCGGGGCTACACCTTC.

This sequence joins TRBV7-2 and TRBJ2-1; D gene ambiguous. Trimming shortened V by 5 bases and J by 7 bases, and 12 bases separated the two germline ends. In germline, CDR1 is SGHTA, CDR2 FQGNSA. There are 13 residues in the CDR3. For the CDR3, the DNA is TGTGCCAGCAGCCCATCAGCGCGGAATGAGCAGTTCTTC. As protein: CASSPSARNEQFF. Variable domain in full (rest from reference TRBV7-2 and TRBJ2-1): GAGVSQSPSNKVTEKGKDVELRCDPISGHTALYWYRQSLGQGLEFLIYFQGNSAPDKSGLPSDRFSAERTGGSVSTLTIQRTQQEDSAVYLCASSPSARNEQFFGPGTRLTVL.

The genes are TRBV19 and TRBJ2-5; TRBD2 matches 9 bases. Germline loops: CDR1 LNHDA, CDR2 SQIVND (reference sequence). V lost 10 bases and J lost 3; bases outside the gene matches: 9. This CDR3 is built from 14 residues. As DNA, the CDR3 is TGTGCCACCAAACGGTCTAGCGGGAAAGAGACCCAGTACTTC. Amino acids: CATKRSSGKETQYF. Variable domain in full (rest from reference TRBV19 and TRBJ2-5): DGGITQSPKYLFRKEGQNVTLSCEQNLNHDAMYWYRQDPGQGLRLIYYSQIVNDFQKGDIAEGYSVSREKKESFPLTVTSAQKNPTAFYLCATKRSSGKETQYFGPGTRLLVL.

Comment on this clone: Other DNA sequences from this sample encode an identical CDR3 as well. V gene TRBV2 combines with J gene TRBJ1-1; TRBD1 aligns across 7 bases. Germline lookup yields CDR1 SNHLY and CDR2 FYNNEI. This CDR3 has 13 amino acids. Trimming took 4 bases from V and 1 from J; bases not matched to a gene: 0. The CDR3 sequence is CASSGQGNTEAFF. In DNA form, the CDR3 reads TGTGCCAGCAGTGGACAGGGGAACACTGAAGCTTTCTTT.

The gene calls are TRBV19 and TRBJ1-2, with TRBD1 identical over 7 bases. Per germline, CDR1 LNHDA and CDR2 SQIVND (reference sequence). The CDR3 is 14 residues long. Unmatched junction bases numbered 5, after V lost 5 bases and J lost 2 bases. The chain's CDR3 is CASSQQGLNYGYTF. The CDR3 nucleotides are TGTGCCAGTAGTCAACAGGGGTTGAACTATGGCTACACCTTC.

The chain couples TRBV10-3 to TRBJ1-2; weak D call: TRBD1 (6 bases). The CDR3 is made up of 13 amino acids. V was shortened by 2 bases and J by 8 bases, with 12 bases between the two germline ends. Germline assignment: CDR1 ENHRY and CDR2 SYGVKD. The CDR3 reads CAISEASGVGYTF. The CDR3 DNA reads TGTGCCATCAGTGAGGCCTCAGGGGTCGGCTACACCTTC.

This clone was seen a single time. The chain has TRBV5-4 and TRBJ1-1; 7 nucleotides line up with TRBD1. This CDR3 has 14 amino acids. J lost 2 bases, V lost 9 bases, and 10 bases had no gene match. Germline V gene sequence: CDR1 SGHNT, CDR2 YYREEE (reference sequence). The CDR3 sequence: CATCHDRDNTEAFF. The CDR3 DNA is TGTGCCACCTGCCACGACAGGGATAACACTGAAGCTTTCTTT.

The chain employs TRBV2 and TRBJ1-3; tentatively, D is TRBD1 (5 bases). In germline, CDR1 is SNHLY, CDR2 FYNNEI. Trimming removed 2 bases at V and 5 bases at J, with 10 bases between. The CDR3 loop spans 14 amino acids. CDR3 region: CASSERQSRNTIYF. CDR3 in DNA: TGTGCCAGCAGTGAAAGACAGAGCAGAAACACCATATATTTT.

Written as DNA, the CDR3 is TGCGCCAGCAGCAGTGGGACAGGCGGAATGCTCTATGGCTACACCTTC. It codes for CASSSGTGGMLYGYTF. This sequence joins TRBV5-1 and TRBJ1-2; 8 bases fit TRBD1. Germline lookup yields CDR1 SGHRS and CDR2 YFSETQ. The trim removed 4 bases at V and 4 bases at J, leaving 12 bases unmatched. This CDR3 is built from 16 residues.

V usage is TRBV12-5 and J usage is TRBJ2-3; D is perhaps TRBD2 (6 bases). The CDR3 contains 17 residues. CDR1 and CDR2 from the germline V gene are LGHNT and FRNRAP. V was cut by 0 bases and J by 0 bases, with 13 bases left in between. The CDR3 DNA is TGTGCTAGTGGTTTGGTACGTGACGGGACTAGCACAGATACGCAGTATTTT. Translation gives CASGLVRDGTSTDTQYF.

The V call is TRBV19, the J call TRBJ2-1; TRBD2 agrees at 7 bases. Germline values: CDR1 LNHDA, CDR2 SQIVND (reference sequence). V trimming: 5 bases; J trimming: 4 bases; junction bases outside the gene matches: 8. The CDR3 has 15 residues. The CDR3 bases are TGTGCCAGTAGTCCCATTGGGGGGGAGTACAATGAGCAGTTCTTC. Its translation: CASSPIGGEYNEQFF. The full variable domain, its missing parts supplied by reference TRBV19 and TRBJ2-1, is DGGITQSPKYLFRKEGQNVTLSCEQNLNHDAMYWYRQDPGQGLRLIYYSQIVNDFQKGDIAEGYSVSREKKESFPLTVTSAQKNPTAFYLCASSPIGGEYNEQFFGPGTRLTVL.

The chain links TRBV5-5 to TRBJ1-2, with D possibly being TRBD1 (5 bases). This CDR3 is built from 14 residues. CDR1 is SGHKS and CDR2 is YYEKEE in the germline V gene (reference sequence). V was shortened by 4 bases and J by 4 bases, with 14 bases between the two germline ends. CDR3 nucleotide sequence: TGTGCCAGCAGCACGAACCCGGGGGGCTATGGCTACACCTTC. Residues: CASSTNPGGYGYTF.